This record looks at one T cell receptor (beta chain) sequence and its context. Sequencing was performed with immunoSEQ multiplex PCR; in TCRdb, only in-frame clones are kept and a portion is missing. The sample lists roughly 40,000 clones, about 92% occurring once. This CDR3 is 13 amino acids long. With 10 bases removed from V and 7 bases from J, the gap between germline ends came to 14 bases. Germline V gene data show CDR1 as MNHNY and CDR2 as SVGAGI (reference sequence). This specimen belongs to a study of T cell changes during pregnancy in multiple sclerosis. The clonotype was recovered from a female donor with multiple sclerosis, enrolled in a pregnancy study. V gene TRBV6-6 combines with J gene TRBJ1-6; D gene unclear. Sequences were derived from CD8+ T cells from peripheral blood mononuclear cells, sampled in the first trimester of pregnancy. The CDR3 DNA is TGTGCCACCAACGGAGGCATAAATTCACCCCTCCACTTT. Translating it yields CATNGGINSPLHF.